This T cell receptor beta chain was retrieved from a study of Ad26.COV2.S vaccination and SARS-CoV-2 variants. Overall study context: Administration of Ad26.COV2.S was intramuscular, either once or twice 56 days apart.

In regard to this clone: The antigen remains unidentified.

The assay was immunoSEQ multiplex PCR, and TCRdb's table has in-frame clones only and misses some. Altogether approximately 400,000 clones are present, approximately 84% being singletons, with the ten largest covering about 3.5%. Documented treatment: 19 received Ad26.COV2.S at low or high dose, single or two shots; several received placebo; per-sample allocation not given. Collection of the samples took place on day 63 after the first injection of vaccine or placebo. The study's findings and limits: It is possible that the TCR breadth and depth analyses underestimated the total T cell responses. Higher spike-specific TCR breadth was found in vaccine recipients than in placebo recipients. Non-spike TCR breadth showed similarity between vaccine and placebo recipients.

CDR1 LGHDT and CDR2 YNNKEL come from the germline V gene (reference sequence). This CDR3 comprises 13 residues. V lost 3 bases to trimming and J lost 6 bases; unmatched junction nucleotides: 4. The TCR comes from a person aged 18-65 years who received the Ad26.COV2.S COVID-19 vaccine or a placebo. Here the sequenced sample was peripheral blood, taken in a trial of Ad26.COV2.S vaccine versus placebo. The rearrangement joins TRBV3-1 (or the pseudogene TRBV3-2) to TRBJ2-7, with TRBD1 identical over 8 bases. The CDR3 here is CASSHSGGAEQYF. The CDR3 coding sequence is TGTGCCAGCAGCCACTCAGGGGGCGCCGAGCAGTACTTC.